These T cell receptor beta chains were read from a single sample in a study of T cell repertoires in cytomegalovirus infection. MiXCR, applied by TCRdb to the reads, yields one record per CDR3 protein. This sample has about 900,000 distinct CDR3 sequences; approximately 31% occur once, and the top ten carry more than 12%. Antigens of these TCRs are unknown. The sample consisted of cultured CD8+ T cells from PBMCs, taken from culture after CMV antigen stimulation. The source is a human donor in good health (CMV status not recorded). Some clones in this sample may be carry-over from other donors' samples. Both conserved end residues are part of each CDR3. The D gene is left open where the match is weak. Size tells how often a clone was seen (once, few, many) or the class of an expanded clone, and some rows leave it out.

J: TRBJ2-1
size: many
V: TRBV7-8
D: TRBD2
CDR3: CASSPLGRGAERNNEQFF
DNA: TGTGCCAGCAGCCCCCTGGGGCGGGGGGCCGAGAGGAACAATGAGCAGTTCTTC

J: TRBJ1-2
size: few
V: TRBV25-1
D: TRBD1
CDR3: CASSPKTGAFYGYTF
DNA: TGTGCCAGCAGTCCAAAGACAGGGGCGTTCTATGGCTACACCTTC

J: TRBJ2-3
size: NA
V: TRBV10-3
D: NA
CDR3: CAILGSDTQYF
DNA: TGTGCCATCCTAGGGTCAGATACGCAGTATTTT

J: TRBJ1-2
size: NA
V: TRBV6-5
D: TRBD1
CDR3: CASSTTGGINYGYTF
DNA: TGTGCCAGCAGTACTACAGGGGGCATTAACTATGGCTACACCTTC

J: TRBJ1-1
size: NA
V: TRBV27
D: NA
CDR3: CASSLGTGQVKTEAFF
DNA: NA

J: TRBJ2-1
size: NA
V: TRBV6-5
D: NA
CDR3: CASTAFERSPYNEQFF
DNA: TGTGCCAGCACCGCTTTCGAGCGAAGTCCCTACAATGAGCAGTTCTTC

J: TRBJ2-1
size: NA
V: TRBV6-5
D: NA
CDR3: CASSYTAIRSSYNEQFF
DNA: TGTGCCAGTAGTTATACAGCAATTCGGAGCTCCTACAATGAGCAGTTCTTC

J: TRBJ2-1
size: NA
V: TRBV5-8
D: TRBD1
CDR3: CASSPRTGTGYNEQFF
DNA: TGTGCCAGCAGCCCGAGGACAGGGACGGGCTACAATGAGCAGTTCTTC

J: TRBJ2-2
size: NA
V: TRBV29-1
D: NA
CDR3: CSVQLENTGELFF
DNA: TGCAGCGTCCAACTAGAGAACACCGGGGAGCTGTTTTTT

J: TRBJ1-5
size: NA
V: TRBV4-1
D: NA
CDR3: CASSLTGKNGPQHF
DNA: TGCGCCAGCAGCCTTACAGGGAAGAATGGGCCCCAGCATTTT

J: TRBJ2-1
size: NA
V: TRBV7-9
D: TRBD1
CDR3: CASSSNRGLSYNEQFF
DNA: TGTGCCAGCAGCTCAAACAGGGGCCTCTCCTACAATGAGCAGTTCTTC

J: TRBJ2-2
size: few
V: TRBV7-6
D: NA
CDR3: CASSFGGRELFF
DNA: TGTGCTAGCAGCTTTGGGGGAAGGGAGCTGTTTTTT

J: TRBJ1-5
size: few
V: TRBV7-8
D: NA
CDR3: CASSLDWGGSNQPQHF
DNA: TGTGCCAGCAGCTTAGACTGGGGGGGGAGCAATCAGCCCCAGCATTTT

J: TRBJ2-1
size: NA
V: TRBV7-6
D: TRBD1
CDR3: CASSLARRGPYNEQFF
DNA: TGTGCCAGCAGCTTGGCAAGAAGGGGGCCCTACAATGAGCAGTTCTTC

J: TRBJ2-2
size: NA
V: TRBV27
D: TRBD2
CDR3: CASSLYPGGTGELFF
DNA: TGTGCCAGCAGTTTATATCCGGGGGGAACCGGGGAGCTGTTTTTT

J: TRBJ2-2
size: many
V: TRBV6-2/TRBV6-3
D: TRBD2
CDR3: CASSPGGAGELFF
DNA: TGTGCCAGCAGTCCCGGGGGGGCCGGGGAGCTGTTTTTT

J: TRBJ2-2
size: NA
V: TRBV12-3/TRBV12-4
D: TRBD1
CDR3: CASRTGTDLTGELFF
DNA: TGTGCCAGCAGGACTGGGACAGACCTCACCGGGGAGCTGTTTTTT

J: TRBJ1-5
size: many
V: TRBV7-6
D: TRBD1
CDR3: CASSKGTGGNQPQHF
DNA: TGTGCCAGCAGCAAAGGGACAGGGGGGAATCAGCCCCAGCATTTT

J: TRBJ1-6
size: few
V: TRBV25-1
D: NA
CDR3: CASSGTGGSYNSPLHF
DNA: TGTGCCAGCAGTGGGACCGGCGGCTCCTATAATTCACCCCTCCACTTT

J: TRBJ2-1
size: few
V: TRBV24-1
D: NA
CDR3: CATSGGRIVNEQFF
DNA: TGTGCCACCAGTGGGGGACGGATCGTCAATGAGCAGTTCTTC

J: TRBJ2-1
size: few
V: TRBV6-5
D: TRBD2
CDR3: CASSAVAGSSYNEQFF
DNA: TGTGCCAGCAGTGCGGTAGCGGGGAGCTCCTACAATGAGCAGTTCTTC

J: TRBJ1-1
size: few
V: TRBV12-3/TRBV12-4
D: NA
CDR3: CASSWDPNTEAFF
DNA: TGTGCCAGCAGTTGGGACCCGAACACTGAAGCTTTCTTT

J: TRBJ1-4
size: NA
V: TRBV27
D: NA
CDR3: CASSLSSPPWEKLFF
DNA: TGTGCCAGCAGTTTATCGTCCCCGCCTTGGGAAAAACTGTTTTTT

J: TRBJ1-6
size: few
V: TRBV6-5
D: TRBD1
CDR3: CASSYRPGTGNSPLHF
DNA: TGTGCCAGCAGTTACCGTCCGGGGACAGGGAATTCACCCCTCCACTTT